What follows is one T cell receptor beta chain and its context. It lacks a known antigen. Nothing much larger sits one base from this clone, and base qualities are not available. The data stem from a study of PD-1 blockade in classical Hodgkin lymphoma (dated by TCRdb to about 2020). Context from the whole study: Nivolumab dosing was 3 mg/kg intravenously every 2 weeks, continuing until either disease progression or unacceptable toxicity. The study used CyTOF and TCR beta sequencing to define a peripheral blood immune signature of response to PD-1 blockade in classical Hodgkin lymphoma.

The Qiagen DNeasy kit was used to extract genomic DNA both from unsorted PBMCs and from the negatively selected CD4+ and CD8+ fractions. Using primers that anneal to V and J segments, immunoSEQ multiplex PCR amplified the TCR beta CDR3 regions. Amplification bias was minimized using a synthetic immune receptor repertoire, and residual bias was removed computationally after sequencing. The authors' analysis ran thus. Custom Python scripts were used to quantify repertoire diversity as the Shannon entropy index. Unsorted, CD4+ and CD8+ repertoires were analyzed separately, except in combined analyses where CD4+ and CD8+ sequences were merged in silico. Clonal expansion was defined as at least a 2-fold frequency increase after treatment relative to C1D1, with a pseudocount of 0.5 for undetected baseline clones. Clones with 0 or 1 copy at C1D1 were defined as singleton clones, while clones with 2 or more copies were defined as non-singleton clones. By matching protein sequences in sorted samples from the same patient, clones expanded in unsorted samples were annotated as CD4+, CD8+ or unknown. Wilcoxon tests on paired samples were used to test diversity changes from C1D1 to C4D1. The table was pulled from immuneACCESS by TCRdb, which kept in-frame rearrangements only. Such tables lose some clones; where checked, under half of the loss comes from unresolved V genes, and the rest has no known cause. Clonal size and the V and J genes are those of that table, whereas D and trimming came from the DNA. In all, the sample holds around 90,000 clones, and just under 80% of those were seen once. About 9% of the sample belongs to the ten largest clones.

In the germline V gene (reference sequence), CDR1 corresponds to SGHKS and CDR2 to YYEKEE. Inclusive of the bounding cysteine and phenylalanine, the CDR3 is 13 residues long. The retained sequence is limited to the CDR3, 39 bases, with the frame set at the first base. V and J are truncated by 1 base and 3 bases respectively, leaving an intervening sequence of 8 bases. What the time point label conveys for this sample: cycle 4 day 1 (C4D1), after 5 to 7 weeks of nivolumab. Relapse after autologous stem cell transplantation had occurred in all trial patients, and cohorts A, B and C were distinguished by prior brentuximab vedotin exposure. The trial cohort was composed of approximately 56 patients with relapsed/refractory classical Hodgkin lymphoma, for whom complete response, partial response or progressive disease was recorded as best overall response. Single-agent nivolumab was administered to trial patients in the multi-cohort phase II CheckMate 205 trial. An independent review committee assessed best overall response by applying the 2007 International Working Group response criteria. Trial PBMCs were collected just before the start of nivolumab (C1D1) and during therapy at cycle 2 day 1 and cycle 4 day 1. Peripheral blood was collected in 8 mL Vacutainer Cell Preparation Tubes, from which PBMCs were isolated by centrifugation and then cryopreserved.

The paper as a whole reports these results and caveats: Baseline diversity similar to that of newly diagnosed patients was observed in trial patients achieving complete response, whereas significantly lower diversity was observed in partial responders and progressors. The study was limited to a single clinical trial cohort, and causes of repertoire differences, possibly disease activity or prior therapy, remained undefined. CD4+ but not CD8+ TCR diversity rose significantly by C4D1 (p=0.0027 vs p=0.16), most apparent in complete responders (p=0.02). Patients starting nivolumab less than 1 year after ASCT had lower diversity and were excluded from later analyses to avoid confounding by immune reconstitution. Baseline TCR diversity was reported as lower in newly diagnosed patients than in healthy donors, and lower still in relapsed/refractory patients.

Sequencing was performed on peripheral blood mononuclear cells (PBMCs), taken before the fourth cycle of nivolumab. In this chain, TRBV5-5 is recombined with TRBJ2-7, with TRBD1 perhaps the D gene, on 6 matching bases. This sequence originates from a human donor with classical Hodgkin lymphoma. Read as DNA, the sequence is TGTGCCAGCAGCTTGACAGGGTTCTACGAGCAGTACTTC. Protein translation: CASSLTGFYEQYF.